Each of the 26 T cell receptor beta chains below was sequenced from the same sample in a study of control samples from healthy donors and cancer patients (dated by TCRdb to 2018 to 2020). The receptor library was made with the immunoSEQ multiplex PCR assay. TCRdb provides this immuneACCESS table in a form limited to in-frame rearrangements. Some clones are lacking; in checked studies, under half of them reflect an unresolved V gene, and why the rest are absent is not known. Across this sample there are some 160,000 clones, with 89% seen only once. The ten largest account for more than 4% of the sample. Specimen: blood. The receptors stem from a man aged 25-40 years in good health.

The gene calls are TRBV19 and TRBJ2-1; D may be TRBD1 or TRBD2 (6 bases each). The CDR3 is made up of 15 amino acids. Germline assignment: CDR1 LNHDA and CDR2 SQIVND (reference sequence). Trimming stripped 4 bases from V and 7 bases from J, with 17 bases between. The CDR3 loop reads CASSNLGKGGNEQFF. The CDR3 DNA reads TGTGCCAGTAGTAACCTGGGGAAGGGGGGAAATGAGCAGTTCTTC.

This chain links TRBV6-6 with TRBJ2-7; 9 bases line up with TRBD1. V lost 8 bases, J lost 2 bases, and 7 bases stayed unmatched. From germline, CDR1 is MNHNY and CDR2 SVGAGI (reference sequence). The CDR3 consists of 14 residues. The CDR3 DNA reads TGTGCCAGCGAGACGGACAGGGGCCCCTACGAGCAGTACTTC. It specifies CASETDRGPYEQYF.

This clone was recorded a few times. This chain joins TRBV19 and TRBJ2-1, with 11 bases lining up with TRBD2. The CDR3 sequence is 15 residues long. V gave up 6 bases and J gave up 8 bases; unmatched junction bases: 9. Germline assignment: CDR1 LNHDA and CDR2 SQIVND (reference sequence). CDR3 nucleotides: TGTGCCAGTAGCCAACTAGCGGGGGACGTCGATGAGCAGTTCTTC. This gives the protein CASSQLAGDVDEQFF.

The rearrangement uses TRBV24-1 and TRBJ1-3; TRBD1 matches 7 bases. The CDR3 consists of 16 residues. Germline CDR1 KGHDR, CDR2 SFDVKD. The V segment lost 4 bases and the J segment 6 bases; nucleotides outside the gene matches: 11. The CDR3 here is CATSDYGRGRVNTIYF. CDR3 nucleotide sequence: TGTGCCACCAGTGACTACGGGAGGGGGCGGGTAAACACCATATATTTT.

This clone appeared once. The chain recombines TRBV4-3 with TRBJ1-1; possibly TRBD1 for D (5 bases). This CDR3 is built from 13 residues. The germline gives CDR1 LGHNA, CDR2 YSLEER. V lost 1 base to trimming and J lost 10 bases, with 13 bases between them. The chain's CDR3 is CASSQAGGVVAFF. CDR3 bases: TGCGCCAGCAGCCAAGCGGGGGGGGTGGTAGCTTTCTTT.

The CDR3 loop reads CSAPGSGVSYNEQFF. In nucleotides, the CDR3 is TGCAGCGCGCCGGGGTCGGGGGTCTCCTACAATGAGCAGTTCTTC. This chain uses TRBV29-1 with TRBJ2-1, with a possible D match to TRBD2 (6 bases). The germline V gene has CDR1 SQVTM and CDR2 ANQGSEA. CDR3 length: 15 amino acids. V lost 7 bases and J 0 bases, leaving 16 bases between the germline ends.

The chain is built from TRBV30 and TRBJ1-1; no definite D call. V lost 5 bases to trimming and J lost 1 base, with 14 bases between them. Germline loops: CDR1 GTSNPN, CDR2 SVGIG (reference sequence). The CDR3 loop spans 14 amino acids. Here the CDR3 DNA reads TGTGCCTGGCGTAGGGTGTCTCAGAACACTGAAGCTTTCTTT. Protein sequence: CAWRRVSQNTEAFF.

The rearrangement links TRBV27 to TRBJ1-1, with TRBD1 matching 8 bases. The CDR3 extends over 13 amino acids. Germline trimming cut 6 bases from V and 6 bases from J; bases unmatched to any gene: 6. From germline, CDR1 is MNHEY and CDR2 SMNVEV (reference sequence). As DNA, the CDR3 is TGTGCCAGCAGCGGACAGGGTTGGTCTGAAGCTTTCTTT. As protein: CASSGQGWSEAFF.

The chain combines TRBV3-1 (or the pseudogene TRBV3-2) with TRBJ1-2, with D possibly matching TRBD1 (6 bases). The CDR3 loop spans 17 amino acids. Trimming took off 0 bases at V and 3 bases at J, with 17 bases between the two ends. Germline CDR1 is LGHDT and CDR2 is YNNKEL (reference sequence). The chain's CDR3 is CASSQDPSMGAYYGYTF. The CDR3 region has the DNA TGTGCCAGCAGCCAAGACCCCTCGATGGGGGCCTACTATGGCTACACCTTC.

This chain connects TRBV7-6 to TRBJ2-2; D perhaps matches TRBD1 (6 bases). The CDR3 has 15 amino acids. V lost 5 bases and J lost 1, with 11 bases in between. The germline gives CDR1 SGHVS, CDR2 FNYEAQ. CDR3 sequence: CASSGLQGNTGELFF. The CDR3, as DNA: TGTGCCAGCAGCGGATTACAGGGGAACACCGGGGAGCTGTTTTTT.

V is TRBV28 and J is TRBJ2-7; D unresolved. CDR1 MDHEN and CDR2 SYDVKM come from the germline V gene. This CDR3 contains 13 residues. V gave up 1 base and J gave up 5 bases, with 9 bases separating them. CDR3 loop: CASSLSNDHEQYF. The CDR3 DNA is TGTGCCAGCAGTTTATCCAACGATCACGAGCAGTACTTC.

The chain recombines TRBV19 with TRBJ2-7; 9 bases match TRBD2. Germline V CDR1 and CDR2: LNHDA, SQIVND (reference sequence). V lost 5 bases to trimming and J lost 2 bases; unmatched junction nucleotides: 7. The CDR3 extends over 15 amino acids. The CDR3 is CASSRGSGGAYEQYF. The CDR3 nucleotides are TGTGCCAGTAGTCGCGGTAGCGGGGGAGCCTACGAGCAGTACTTC.

The chain links TRBV10-3 to TRBJ1-2, with a tentative D call TRBD1 (6 bases). V lost 4 bases, J lost 7 bases, and 13 bases lay in between. This CDR3 has 13 residues. Germline-derived CDR1 and CDR2 are ENHRY and SYGVKD. The CDR3 reads CAISGGQLSGYTF. The DNA for the CDR3 is TGTGCCATCAGTGGTGGACAGCTTAGTGGCTACACCTTC.

This clone has more than one count but fewer than ten. This chain joins TRBV7-2 and TRBJ2-7; a weak D match, TRBD2 (5 bases). Germline-derived CDR1 and CDR2 are SGHTA and FQGNSA. The ends were cut back, 3 bases at V and 6 bases at J, with 18 bases in the middle. The CDR3 consists of 15 residues. CDR3: CASSLAGRQPGEQYF. CDR3 DNA sequence: TGTGCCAGCAGCTTGGCGGGCCGCCAGCCCGGCGAGCAGTACTTC.

The chain combines TRBV11-3 with TRBJ1-1; 7 nucleotides align to TRBD1. The CDR3 spans 15 residues. Unmatched junction bases numbered 2, after V lost 0 bases and J lost 1 base. Germline V gene data show CDR1 as SGHNT and CDR2 as YENEEA. CDR3 in amino acids: CASSLDGTANTEAFF. DNA of the CDR3: TGTGCCAGCAGCTTAGATGGGACAGCGAACACTGAAGCTTTCTTT.

This chain uses TRBV7-9 with TRBJ1-5; D is unresolved. CDR3 length: 14 amino acids. The germline gives CDR1 SEHNR, CDR2 FQNEAQ (reference sequence). The ends were cut back, 4 bases at V and 5 bases at J, with 12 bases in the middle. The CDR3 nucleotides are TGTGCCAGCAGCTATGCACAAGGCCATCAGCCCCAGCATTTT. Amino acids: CASSYAQGHQPQHF.

This clone was recorded only once. The chain combines TRBV7-6 with TRBJ1-6; D possibly corresponds to TRBD1 (6 bases). This CDR3 spans 16 amino acids. Trimming shortened V by 1 base and J by 8 bases, and 15 bases separated the two germline ends. Germline CDR1 reads SGHVS; CDR2 reads FNYEAQ. As DNA, the CDR3 is TGTGCCAGCAGCTTAGGGGGAGCACAGGGAGATTCACCCCTCCACTTT. This codes for CASSLGGAQGDSPLHF.

The chain recombines TRBV18 with TRBJ2-5; TRBD2 matches at 7 bases. The CDR3 has 15 residues. Germline V gene sequence: CDR1 KGHSH, CDR2 LQKENI. The trim removed 0 bases at V and 1 base at J, leaving 2 bases unmatched. CDR3 amino acids: CASSPPASGQETQYF. CDR3 bases: TGTGCCAGCTCACCACCGGCTAGCGGCCAAGAGACCCAGTACTTC.

This sequence joins TRBV19 and TRBJ2-7; 9 bases agree with TRBD1. The germline V gene has CDR1 LNHDA and CDR2 SQIVND (reference sequence). V shed 5 bases and J 4 bases; nucleotides not matched to a gene: 6. CDR3 length: 14 amino acids. The CDR3 DNA sequence: TGTGCCAGTAGTCCGGGACAGGGTTTATACGAGCAGTACTTC. Translated: CASSPGQGLYEQYF.

This chain links TRBV7-9 with TRBJ1-1; no clear D. Germline V gene sequence: CDR1 SEHNR, CDR2 FQNEAQ (reference sequence). The germline V and J ends were trimmed by 5 bases and 3 bases, with 7 bases remaining between them. The CDR3 has 12 amino acids. DNA for the CDR3: TGTGCCAGCAGCGGATGGGACACTGAAGCTTTCTTT. Translated, it gives CASSGWDTEAFF.

This CDR3 reads CASSQKTTGQTYYNEQFF. CDR3 nucleotide sequence: TGTGCCAGCAGCCAAAAAACGACAGGGCAGACTTACTACAATGAGCAGTTCTTC. This rearrangement joins TRBV4-2 to TRBJ2-1; 7 positions match TRBD1. With V trimmed by 2 bases and J by 3 bases, 13 bases remained unmatched. The CDR3 length is 18 residues. Germline V gives CDR1 LGHNA, CDR2 YNFKEQ.

The rearrangement joins TRBV5-6 to TRBJ1-4; D ambiguous. This CDR3 comprises 15 residues. Trimming removed 4 bases from V and 0 bases from J, with 10 bases in between. The germline V gene has CDR1 SGHDT and CDR2 YYEEEE. The CDR3 DNA follows: TGTGCCAGCAGCGCCGGACCTTCAACTAATGAAAAACTGTTTTTT. Its translation is CASSAGPSTNEKLFF.

The chain uses TRBV6-4 and TRBJ2-2; 9 bases agree with TRBD1. Trimming removed 6 bases from V and 6 bases from J; junction bases left unmatched: 8. CDR1 MRHNA and CDR2 SNTAGT come from the germline V gene. The CDR3 loop spans 15 amino acids. CDR3 nucleotides: TGTGCCAGCAGGGAGGAACAGGGGGCCGCCGGGGAGCTGTTTTTT. Its translation is CASREEQGAAGELFF.

The gene calls are TRBV6-5 and TRBJ2-7; no definite D call. This CDR3 contains 14 residues. V lost 0 bases and J lost 6, with 12 bases in between. The germline gives CDR1 MNHEY, CDR2 SVGAGI. As DNA, the CDR3 is TGTGCCAGCAGTTACTCAGACTCAAGGCGCGAGCAGTACTTC. Translation: CASSYSDSRREQYF.

J is TRBJ2-3 and V is TRBV7-2, with 7 bases lining up with TRBD2. The ends lost 7 bases at V and 2 bases at J; junction bases unmatched: 6. The germline V gene encodes CDR1 SGHTA and CDR2 FQGNSA. This CDR3 has 14 residues. The CDR3 region has the DNA TGTGCCAGCAACTGGGGACTAACCACAGATACGCAGTATTTT. Its protein is CASNWGLTTDTQYF.

The chain couples TRBV12-5 to TRBJ1-4, with D perhaps matching TRBD1 (6 bases). V gave up 7 bases and J gave up 10 bases, with 22 bases separating them. In germline, CDR1 is LGHNT, CDR2 FRNRAP. CDR3 length: 15 residues. The CDR3: CASAPEGGRLGKLFF. The CDR3 DNA is TGTGCTAGTGCCCCTGAAGGGGGGCGGCTCGGAAAACTGTTTTTT.